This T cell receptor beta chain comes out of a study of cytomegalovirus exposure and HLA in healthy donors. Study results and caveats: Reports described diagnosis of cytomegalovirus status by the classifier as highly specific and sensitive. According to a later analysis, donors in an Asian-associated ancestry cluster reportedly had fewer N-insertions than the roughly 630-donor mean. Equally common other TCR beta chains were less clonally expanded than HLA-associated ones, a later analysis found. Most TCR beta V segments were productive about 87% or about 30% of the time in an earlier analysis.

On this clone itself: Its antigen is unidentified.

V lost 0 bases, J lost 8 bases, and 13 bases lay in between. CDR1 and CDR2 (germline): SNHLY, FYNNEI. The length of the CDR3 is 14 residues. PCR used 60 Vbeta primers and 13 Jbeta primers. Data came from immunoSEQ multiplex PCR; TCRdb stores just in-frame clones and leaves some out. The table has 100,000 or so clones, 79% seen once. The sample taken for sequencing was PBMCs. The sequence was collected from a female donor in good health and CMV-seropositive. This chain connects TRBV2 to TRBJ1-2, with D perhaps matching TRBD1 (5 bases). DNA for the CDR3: TGTGCCAGCAGTGAAGCGCAGGACATCGGGGGCTACACCTTC. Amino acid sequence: CASSEAQDIGGYTF.